These 12 T cell receptor beta chains were all obtained from the same sample, sequenced in a study of CD8 T cells in Susac syndrome. Reverse transcription of about 0.45 to 1 ug RNA was performed with random hexamers. TCRdb redid the calling of the immunoSEQ multiplex PCR reads with MiXCR, one entry per CDR3 protein. This sample has 95,000 to 150,000 distinct CDR3 sequences, with around 95% found just once. Specimen: CD4+ T cells from PBMCs. Receptors were obtained from a human donor in good health.

This chain links TRBV7-9 with TRBJ1-2; D uncertain. The CDR3 runs 12 residues. V was clipped by 1 base and J by 4 bases, with 4 bases between them. The germline V gene encodes CDR1 SEHNR and CDR2 FQNEAQ (reference sequence). The CDR3 spells CASSLEGYGYTF. CDR3 DNA: TGTGCCAGCAGCTTAGAAGGCTATGGCTACACCTTC. Complete variable domain (other parts from reference TRBV7-9 and TRBJ1-2): DTGVSQNPRHKITKRGQNVTFRCDPISEHNRLYWYRQTLGQGPEFLTYFQNEAQLEKSRLLSDRFSAERPKGSFSTLEIQRTEQGDSAMYLCASSLEGYGYTFGSGTRLTVV.

The chain has TRBV30 and TRBJ1-1; 11 bases map to TRBD1. Germline V gene sequence: CDR1 GTSNPN, CDR2 SVGIG (reference sequence). V shed 7 bases, J shed 5 bases, and the junction held 3 bases outside the gene matches. The CDR3 covers 12 residues. The CDR3 DNA is TGTGCCTTGGACAGGGGGCTAACTGAAGCTTTCTTT. As protein: CALDRGLTEAFF.

The chain carries TRBV7-9 and TRBJ2-1, with a tentative D call TRBD2 (5 bases). The V gene's germline CDR1 is SEHNR and CDR2 FQNEAQ (reference sequence). V lost 5 bases and J lost 6, with 14 bases in between. The CDR3 sequence is 14 residues long. The DNA for the CDR3 is TGTGCCAGCAGCCACTTTGGGGAGAGCAATGAGCAGTTCTTC. The encoded protein is CASSHFGESNEQFF.

The gene calls are TRBV6-2 or TRBV6-3 and TRBJ1-2, with TRBD1 matching 7 bases. Trimming at V came to 4 bases and at J to 5 bases, leaving 13 bases not matched to a gene. Germline-derived CDR1 and CDR2 are MNHEY and SVGEGT. This CDR3 spans 16 amino acids. The CDR3: CASSFSGTARAYGYTF. CDR3 nucleotides: TGTGCCAGCAGTTTCTCCGGGACAGCTAGAGCGTATGGCTACACCTTC.

J is TRBJ2-1 and V is TRBV20-1; 11 nucleotides match TRBD1. J lost 7 bases, V lost 5 bases, and 7 bases had no gene match. The CDR3 has 14 residues. Germline V gene data show CDR1 as DFQATT and CDR2 as SNEGSKA (reference sequence). The CDR3 DNA is TGCAGTGCTGCCCGGACAGGGGGCTCAAATGAGCAGTTCTTC. Its protein product is CSAARTGGSNEQFF.

The V and J genes are TRBV23-1 and TRBJ2-2; 10 nucleotides align to TRBD1. TRBV23-1 is an ORF; its function is uncertain. The CDR3 has 15 amino acids. V shed 8 bases and J 8 bases; nucleotides not matched to a gene: 11. CDR3 sequence reads: CASGQKDRGLGELFF. The CDR3 nucleotides read TGCGCCAGCGGGCAAAAAGACAGGGGGCTAGGGGAGCTGTTTTTT.

The J gene is TRBJ2-7, the V gene TRBV5-4; tentatively, D is TRBD1 (6 bases). Germline V gene lookup returns CDR1 SGHNT and CDR2 YYREEE (reference sequence). The V end lost 4 bases, the J end lost 7 bases, and 15 bases lay between the germline ends. The CDR3 length is 13 residues. CDR3 sequence: CASSKNRDREQYF. CDR3 bases: TGTGCCAGCAGCAAAAACAGGGATCGGGAGCAGTACTTC.

The V and J genes are TRBV20-1 and TRBJ1-1; D not certain. The CDR3 has 14 residues. Trimming cost V 0 bases and J 3 bases, with 11 bases left between them. From germline, CDR1 is DFQATT and CDR2 SNEGSKA (reference sequence). The CDR3 sequence: CSARDAGVDTEAFF. The CDR3 bases are TGCAGTGCTAGAGATGCCGGGGTGGACACTGAAGCTTTCTTT.

In regard to this clonotype: The junction departs from germline at one end; a sequencing error may be responsible. The chain recombines TRBV29-1 with TRBJ2-2, with D possibly being TRBD2 (5 bases). The CDR3 loop spans 14 amino acids. Germline V CDR1 and CDR2: SQVTM, ANQGSEA. This chain's CDR3 is CSVRGYQNAGELFF. The CDR3 region has the DNA TGCAGCGTTCGAGGGTATCAGAACGCCGGGGAGCTGTTTTTT.

Here the CDR3 reads CASSYERAGGTGELFF. DNA for the CDR3: TGTGCCAGCAGTTACGAGCGAGCGGGGGGAACCGGGGAGCTGTTTTTT. The chain uses TRBV6-5 and TRBJ2-2; TRBD2 matches 9 bases. Per the germline V gene, CDR1 is MNHEY and CDR2 is SVGAGI. With 2 bases clipped from V and 5 bases from J, the junction kept 6 bases outside the gene matches. CDR3 length equals 16 residues.

J is TRBJ2-4 and V is TRBV9; TRBD2 matches 12 bases. This CDR3 has 17 amino acids. Germline CDR1 and CDR2: SGDLS and YYNGEE. The trim removed 4 bases at V and 1 base at J, leaving 6 bases unmatched. CDR3 DNA sequence: TGTGCCAGCAGCCCCCCCGGGACTAGCGGGGCCAAAAACATTCAGTACTTC. Amino acids: CASSPPGTSGAKNIQYF.

The rearrangement uses TRBV12-3 or TRBV12-4 and TRBJ1-4; D unclear. Trimming pared 6 bases from V and 8 bases from J, leaving 13 bases between. The CDR3 has 13 residues. The CDR3 protein is CASRLQVGEKLFF. The CDR3 DNA reads as TGTGCCAGCAGGCTCCAGGTGGGCGAAAAACTGTTTTTT.